These 29 T cell receptor beta chains share one sample of origin, sequenced in a study of sequential checkpoint blockade in melanoma. The sample's treatment: randomized to nivolumab then ipilimumab (arm A) or the reverse (arm B). The method was immunoSEQ multiplex PCR; TCRdb's version includes in-frame clones alone and lacks a portion of them. Of 25,000 to 35,000 clones listed, 83% are singletons. This specimen was CD8+ T cells sorted from blood (inferred from file names), taken from a patient given nivolumab and ipilimumab in sequence. These TCRs come from a human donor with melanoma.

This clone was counted once. The rearrangement uses TRBV7-8 and TRBJ2-2, with TRBD2 matching 8 bases. This CDR3 comprises 20 residues. CDR1 and CDR2 (germline): SGHVS, FQNEAQ. With 5 bases clipped from V and 2 bases from J, the junction kept 19 bases outside the gene matches. The CDR3 loop is CASSPGRGAGDHRNTGELFF. CDR3 DNA: TGTGCCAGCAGCCCCGGCAGAGGAGCGGGGGACCACCGAAACACCGGGGAGCTGTTTTTT. The variable domain in full, with the rest retrieved from reference TRBV7-8 and TRBJ2-2, is GAGVSQSPRYKVAKRGQDVALRCDPISGHVSLFWYQQALGQGPEFLTYFQNEAQLDKSGLPSDRFFAERPEGSVSTLKIQRTQQEDSAVYLCASSPGRGAGDHRNTGELFFGEGSRLTVL.

The DNA of the CDR3 is TGCAGCGTTGTCGGAGTAGCCAAAAACATTCAGTACTTC. This codes for CSVVGVAKNIQYF. V and J are TRBV29-1 and TRBJ2-4; D remains unclear. Germline V lookup: CDR1 SQVTM, CDR2 ANQGSEA. CDR3 length: 13 residues. V lost 4 bases, J lost 0 bases, and 7 bases lay in between.

This chain joins TRBV4-3 and TRBJ1-1; D not resolved. Germline V gene sequence: CDR1 LGHNA, CDR2 YSLEER. This CDR3 comprises 15 residues. Deletions cut 0 bases from V and 0 bases from J, with 8 bases between. CDR3 sequence (DNA): TGCGCCAGCAGCCAAGAGGAGTTCATGAACACTGAAGCTTTCTTT. This translates into CASSQEEFMNTEAFF.

The chain employs TRBV7-9 and TRBJ2-1; 8 positions agree with TRBD1. CDR1 is SEHNR and CDR2 is FQNEAQ in the germline V gene (reference sequence). This CDR3 spans 15 amino acids. J gave up 5 bases and V 1 base, and 4 bases lay outside the gene matches. The CDR3 here is CASSLGTGSHNEQFF. The DNA of the CDR3 is TGTGCCAGCAGCTTAGGGACAGGGTCCCACAATGAGCAGTTCTTC.

The rearrangement uses TRBV27 and TRBJ2-3; D uncertain. Between the trimmed V and J ends, which lost 0 bases and 4 bases, there was a span of 5 bases. This CDR3 region has 13 residues. CDR1 is MNHEY, CDR2 SMNVEV, per germline (reference sequence). CDR3 region: CASSLSSADTQYF. The CDR3 region has the DNA TGTGCCAGCAGTTTATCATCCGCAGATACGCAGTATTTT.

V and J are TRBV27 and TRBJ2-2; 10 nucleotides match TRBD2. Per germline, CDR1 MNHEY and CDR2 SMNVEV (reference sequence). Trimming removed 10 bases from V and 6 bases from J; junction bases left unmatched: 8. There are 14 residues in the CDR3. This CDR3 reads CATPGLALPGELFF. CDR3 in DNA: TGTGCCACCCCGGGACTAGCGCTCCCCGGGGAGCTGTTTTTT.

V is TRBV7-9 and J is TRBJ2-1, with 9 bases identical to TRBD1. V trimming: 5 bases; J trimming: 4 bases; junction bases outside the gene matches: 9. This CDR3 is built from 16 residues. Germline V gene sequence: CDR1 SEHNR, CDR2 FQNEAQ (reference sequence). CDR3 nucleotides: TGTGCCAGCAGCCCGGGACAGGGAGGGTCGTACAATGAGCAGTTCTTC. Translated: CASSPGQGGSYNEQFF.

This clone showed up just a few times. The chain is built from TRBV7-6 and TRBJ1-1; D uncertain. Between the trimmed V and J ends, which lost 4 bases and 8 bases, there was a span of 14 bases. The CDR3 has 13 amino acids. Germline-derived CDR1 and CDR2 are SGHVS and FNYEAQ. The CDR3 protein is CASSSHSGLEAFF. The CDR3 DNA follows: TGTGCCAGCAGCTCCCACAGCGGCCTCGAAGCTTTCTTT.

This chain connects TRBV7-6 to TRBJ2-3; D uncertain. Trimming shortened V by 1 base and J by 1 base, and 6 bases separated the two germline ends. CDR3 length: 14 amino acids. Looked up from germline, CDR1 is SGHVS and CDR2 is FNYEAQ. The CDR3 region has the DNA TGTGCCAGCAGCTTAGGGCACGGCACAGATACGCAGTATTTT. Protein sequence: CASSLGHGTDTQYF.

The V call is TRBV4-1, the J call TRBJ1-6; possible D gene TRBD1, 6 bases. Germline CDR1 and CDR2: MGHRA and YSYEKL. Trimming shortened V by 2 bases and J by 10 bases, and 12 bases separated the two germline ends. The CDR3 runs 14 residues. This chain's CDR3 is CASSQSSQGSPLHF. As DNA, the CDR3 is TGCGCCAGCAGCCAATCCTCCCAGGGGTCACCCCTCCACTTT.

This sequence joins TRBV19 and TRBJ2-3; D not certain. Trimming removed 1 base at V and 5 bases at J, with 7 bases between. This CDR3 is 13 amino acids long. Per the germline V gene, CDR1 is LNHDA and CDR2 is SQIVND (reference sequence). DNA for the CDR3: TGTGCCAGTAGTATAGTTAATTTAGATACGCAGTATTTT. Its protein is CASSIVNLDTQYF.

The gene calls are TRBV2 and TRBJ2-1; possible D gene TRBD2, 6 bases. CDR1 is SNHLY, CDR2 FYNNEI, per germline. This CDR3 region has 12 residues. Trimming removed 8 bases from V and 7 bases from J, with 12 bases in between. The CDR3 sequence: CASPAGRNEQFF. The CDR3 DNA reads as TGTGCCAGCCCGGCAGGGAGGAATGAGCAGTTCTTC. Filled out from reference TRBV2 and TRBJ2-1, the complete variable domain reads EPEVTQTPSHQVTQMGQEVILRCVPISNHLYFYWYRQILGQKVEFLVSFYNNEISEKSEIFDDQFSVERPDGSNFTLKIRSTKLEDSAMYFCASPAGRNEQFFGPGTRLTVL.

V is TRBV15 and J is TRBJ2-3, with D perhaps TRBD1 (5 bases). Germline CDR1 is LNHNV and CDR2 is YYDKDF (reference sequence). The CDR3 covers 16 residues. The V end lost 2 bases, the J end lost 0 bases, and 12 bases lay between the germline ends. CDR3 in DNA: TGTGCCACCAGCAGACCCCCAGGGTCTAGCACAGATACGCAGTATTTT. This codes for CATSRPPGSSTDTQYF.

The rearrangement joins TRBV2 to TRBJ1-5; D is unclear. With 5 bases removed from V and 9 bases from J, the gap between germline ends came to 17 bases. The germline V gene has CDR1 SNHLY and CDR2 FYNNEI. This CDR3 spans 14 amino acids. The CDR3 is CASSRTEGQRPQHF. In DNA, the CDR3 is TGTGCCAGCAGTAGAACAGAGGGCCAAAGGCCCCAGCATTTT.

This chain uses TRBV7-9 with TRBJ2-3; 10 bases are shared with TRBD2. The CDR3 sequence is 14 residues long. Trimming cost V 1 base and J 6 bases; bases outside gene matches: 1. In germline, CDR1 is SEHNR, CDR2 FQNEAQ (reference sequence). This CDR3 is CASSLVLAGDTQYF. The CDR3 bases are TGTGCCAGCAGCTTAGTACTAGCGGGGGATACGCAGTATTTT.

V usage is TRBV6-1 and J usage is TRBJ2-1; possible D gene TRBD2, 6 bases. In germline, CDR1 is MNHNS, CDR2 SASEGT. Trimming removed 2 bases from V and 8 bases from J, with 10 bases in between. The CDR3 is 13 residues long. This CDR3 reads CASSERGTDEQFF. In DNA, the CDR3 is TGTGCCAGCAGTGAACGGGGGACCGATGAGCAGTTCTTC.

The chain recombines TRBV11-2 with TRBJ1-5, with D tentatively TRBD1 (6 bases). This CDR3 has 17 residues. Germline loops: CDR1 SGHAT, CDR2 FQNNGV. V was trimmed by 2 bases and J by 3 bases, leaving 17 bases between them. CDR3: CASSLHLTGTPNQPQHF. The DNA of the CDR3 is TGTGCCAGCAGCTTACACCTTACAGGGACACCCAATCAGCCCCAGCATTTT. The whole variable domain, remainder taken from reference TRBV11-2 and TRBJ1-5, is EAGVAQSPRYKIIEKRQSVAFWCNPISGHATLYWYQQILGQGPKLLIQFQNNGVVDDSQLPKDRFSAERLKGVDSTLKIQPAKLEDSAVYLCASSLHLTGTPNQPQHFGDGTRLSIL.

There are a few counts of this clone. This chain joins TRBV7-9 and TRBJ1-1, with unresolved D. Germline lookup yields CDR1 SEHNR and CDR2 FQNEAQ (reference sequence). CDR3 size: 14 residues. V lost 5 bases to trimming and J lost 5 bases, with 15 bases between them. This CDR3 is CASSIQPLATEAFF. CDR3 in DNA: TGTGCCAGCAGCATACAGCCCCTGGCTACTGAAGCTTTCTTT.

This clone was counted once. The chain is built from TRBV2 and TRBJ2-2, with a possible D match to TRBD2 (6 bases). The CDR3 runs to 18 residues. Germline assignment: CDR1 SNHLY and CDR2 FYNNEI. V was shortened by 1 base and J by 0 bases, with 15 bases between the two germline ends. The CDR3 DNA reads TGTGCCAGCAGTGAAGATGGAGGGACGCTGCCGAACACCGGGGAGCTGTTTTTT. Protein sequence: CASSEDGGTLPNTGELFF.

The J gene is TRBJ1-1, the V gene TRBV13, with 8 bases aligning to TRBD1. Per the germline V gene, CDR1 is PRHDT and CDR2 is FYEKMQ (reference sequence). The CDR3 has 15 residues. Unmatched junction bases numbered 5, after V lost 5 bases and J lost 0 bases. In DNA, the CDR3 is TGTGCCAGCAGCAGATACAGGGGGATGAACACTGAAGCTTTCTTT. Translation: CASSRYRGMNTEAFF.

The genes are TRBV21-1 and TRBJ2-7; the table gives TRBD2 as D, unverified against the DNA. TRBV21-1 is shown as a pseudogene. The CDR3 has 16 amino acids. CDR3 nucleotide sequence: TGTGCCAGCAGCAAAGCCCCGGGACTGCCCTCCTACGAGCAGTACTTC. Translated: CASSKAPGLPSYEQYF.

J is TRBJ1-1 and V is TRBV25-1; TRBD1 agrees at 7 bases. CDR1 is MGHDK and CDR2 is SYGVNS in the germline V gene. The length of the CDR3 is 16 residues. The J segment lost 3 bases and the V segment lost 2 bases, leaving 9 bases of the junction unmatched. DNA for the CDR3: TGTGCCAGCAGTGAAGGAGGGGGCAGGTGGTACACTGAAGCTTTCTTT. Protein product: CASSEGGGRWYTEAFF.

In nucleotides, the CDR3 is TGTGCCAGCAGCCTCAGGACTAGCGGGAGCACAGATACGCAGTATTTT. Translation gives CASSLRTSGSTDTQYF. The chain joins TRBV7-9 to TRBJ2-3; 11 bases are a match to TRBD2. V lost 5 bases and J lost 0; bases outside the gene matches: 4. This CDR3 has 16 amino acids. Germline CDR1 SEHNR, CDR2 FQNEAQ (reference sequence).

The chain recombines TRBV27 with TRBJ2-3, with a weak D call TRBD1 (6 bases). The V and J ends lost 8 bases and 6 bases respectively, with 24 bases between them. Germline CDR1 is MNHEY and CDR2 is SMNVEV (reference sequence). This CDR3 is built from 16 residues. CDR3 amino acids: CASGGVGSPNTDTQYF. The CDR3 DNA reads as TGTGCCAGCGGGGGCGTAGGCTCCCCCAACACGGATACGCAGTATTTT.

V gene TRBV19 combines with J gene TRBJ1-6; tentatively, D is TRBD1 (5 bases). Germline CDR1 LNHDA, CDR2 SQIVND (reference sequence). The CDR3 runs 14 residues. Trimming took 9 bases from V and 9 from J, leaving 18 bases between them. In DNA form, the CDR3 reads TGTGCCAGCTCCTCGGGGGGGGGTAGTTCACCCCTCCACTTT. Translated: CASSSGGGSSPLHF.

This chain links TRBV4-1 with TRBJ2-5, with 7 bases fitting TRBD1. Trimming cost V 1 base and J 3 bases; bases outside gene matches: 2. There are 14 residues in the CDR3. Germline CDR1 and CDR2: MGHRA and YSYEKL. CDR3 DNA: TGCGCCAGCAGCCAAGGGGACAGCGAAGAGACCCAGTACTTC. This encodes CASSQGDSEETQYF.

Sample share makes this clone medium-sized. The rearrangement links TRBV28 to TRBJ2-3; tentative D call: TRBD1 (6 bases). Trimming removed 3 bases at V and 3 bases at J, with 10 bases between. Germline V gene data show CDR1 as MDHEN and CDR2 as SYDVKM. CDR3 length: 14 amino acids. CDR3 sequence: CASSFLQGTDTQYF. The CDR3 DNA sequence: TGTGCCAGCAGTTTTCTACAGGGAACAGATACGCAGTATTTT.

The chain joins TRBV2 to TRBJ2-5, with 7 bases lining up with TRBD1. The trim removed 8 bases at V and 4 bases at J, leaving 1 base unmatched. The germline CDR1 and CDR2 sequences are SNHLY and FYNNEI. The CDR3 covers 11 residues. The CDR3 sequence is CASYRGETQYF. In nucleotides, the CDR3 is TGTGCCAGCTACAGGGGAGAGACCCAGTACTTC.

This clone was seen only once. The identical CDR3 is also encoded by other nucleotide sequences in the sample. The chain is built from TRBV6-5 and TRBJ1-3; TRBD1 agrees at 7 bases. CDR1 is MNHEY and CDR2 is SVGAGI in the germline V gene. This CDR3 has 15 amino acids. The trim removed 4 bases at V and 2 bases at J, leaving 5 bases unmatched. The CDR3 DNA sequence: TGTGCCAGCAGTTCGGAGGGGGCTACTGGAAACACCATATATTTT. Amino acid sequence: CASSSEGATGNTIYF.